The 12 T cell receptor beta chains below were found in one sample sequenced in a study of radiation and T cells in renal cell carcinoma. Profiling relied on immunoSEQ multiplex PCR, and the TCRdb table lists in-frame clones only, not all of them. The sample records about 91,000 clones, approximately 80% being singletons. Time point noted: baseline pretreatment blood. The sample's treatment: 15 Gy SBRT to primary tumor, nephrectomy 4 weeks later. Source: blood, taken from a patient whose treatment included radiotherapy and nephrectomy. The receptors derive from a man in his sixties with renal cell carcinoma.

J is TRBJ1-1 and V is TRBV7-6, with D perhaps TRBD1 (6 bases). The V gene's germline CDR1 is SGHVS and CDR2 FNYEAQ. CDR3 length: 14 residues. Trimming removed 2 bases from V and 4 bases from J, with 11 bases in between. DNA of the CDR3: TGTGCCAGCAGCTTACAGGGAGGGGGCACTGAAGCTTTCTTT. Translating it yields CASSLQGGGTEAFF. The complete variable domain, with remaining parts taken from reference TRBV7-6 and TRBJ1-1, reads GAGVSQSPRYKVTKRGQDVALRCDPISGHVSLYWYRQALGQGPEFLTYFNYEAQQDKSGLPNDRFSAERPEGSISTLTIQRTEQRDSAMYRCASSLQGGGTEAFFGQGTRLTVV.

The chain joins TRBV27 to TRBJ2-7; D is unclear. Per the germline V gene, CDR1 is MNHEY and CDR2 is SMNVEV (reference sequence). V dropped 0 bases and J dropped 7 bases, with 13 bases sitting between them. The CDR3 is 14 residues long. CDR3 protein: CASSLSPRSPEQYF. DNA for the CDR3: TGTGCCAGCAGTTTATCTCCCCGGTCTCCGGAGCAGTACTTC.

CDR3 coding DNA: TGTGCCAGCAGCTTAGAGTCGGGACAGGGTTTGATCTACGAGCAGTACTTC. This encodes CASSLESGQGLIYEQYF. The chain recombines TRBV7-2 with TRBJ2-7; 9 nucleotides align to TRBD1. The ends lost 1 base at V and 3 bases at J; junction bases unmatched: 10. The CDR3 covers 17 residues. Germline values: CDR1 SGHTA, CDR2 FQGNSA.

The chain joins TRBV5-6 to TRBJ1-2; D is ambiguous. Germline loops: CDR1 SGHDT, CDR2 YYEEEE. Trimming left V 4 bases short and J 4 bases short, with 14 bases between. CDR3 size: 14 residues. CDR3 sequence (DNA): TGTGCCAGCAGCGCGCCCCCGGAAGGCTATGGCTACACCTTC. Amino acid sequence: CASSAPPEGYGYTF.

This chain links TRBV29-1 with TRBJ1-2; 7 nucleotides align to TRBD1. The V and J ends lost 6 bases and 7 bases, in that order; junction bases with no gene match: 14. This CDR3 has 14 amino acids. Per the germline V gene, CDR1 is SQVTM and CDR2 is ANQGSEA. This CDR3 reads CSVGQDALSGGYTF. CDR3 in DNA: TGCAGCGTCGGACAGGACGCCCTTTCCGGTGGCTACACCTTC.

V is TRBV19 and J is TRBJ2-5, with 9 bases lining up with TRBD1. CDR1 is LNHDA, CDR2 SQIVND, per germline (reference sequence). Losses at the gene ends were 6 bases for V and 5 bases for J; bases not matched to a gene: 13. CDR3 length equals 16 residues. CDR3 in DNA: TGTGCCAGTAGGCCCCGGACAGGGGAGATGGGTGAGACCCAGTACTTC. Translated: CASRPRTGEMGETQYF.

The chain employs TRBV29-1 and TRBJ2-1; D is uncertain. The V gene's germline CDR1 is SQVTM and CDR2 ANQGSEA. The CDR3 runs 13 residues. V was cut by 3 bases and J by 6 bases, with 12 bases left in between. This chain's CDR3 is CSVEGKGLNEQFF. As DNA, the CDR3 is TGCAGCGTTGAGGGGAAAGGGCTCAATGAGCAGTTCTTC.

The V and J genes are TRBV28 and TRBJ1-2, with 8 bases lining up with TRBD1. V lost 3 bases and J lost 4; bases outside the gene matches: 1. The CDR3 runs to 13 residues. Germline assignment: CDR1 MDHEN and CDR2 SYDVKM. The CDR3 DNA reads as TGTGCCAGCAGTTTGACAGGGGTCTATGGCTACACCTTC. Its translation is CASSLTGVYGYTF.

This clone was seen once. The rearrangement links TRBV4-1 to TRBJ2-6, with 7 bases identical to TRBD1. The J segment lost 2 bases and the V segment lost 6 bases, leaving 4 bases of the junction unmatched. CDR3 length equals 15 residues. Germline CDR1 and CDR2: MGHRA and YSYEKL. The CDR3 is CASSPDRAGANVLTF. The CDR3 DNA is TGCGCCAGCAGTCCCGACAGGGCTGGGGCCAACGTCCTGACTTTC.

The V and J genes are TRBV5-6 and TRBJ2-7, with D possibly TRBD2 on 6 matching bases. The CDR3 runs 16 residues. V was trimmed by 5 bases and J by 0 bases, leaving 18 bases between them. CDR1 and CDR2 from the germline V gene are SGHDT and YYEEEE. DNA for the CDR3: TGTGCCAGCAGGTTGAGAGGCGGGACGAGCTCCTACGAGCAGTACTTC. Its protein product is CASRLRGGTSSYEQYF. Full variable domain (missing parts from reference TRBV5-6 and TRBJ2-7): DAGVTQSPTHLIKTRGQQVTLRCSPKSGHDTVSWYQQALGQGPQFIFQYYEEEERQRGNFPDRFSGHQFPNYSSELNVNALLLGDSALYLCASRLRGGTSSYEQYFGPGTRLTVT.

The chain is built from TRBV11-3 and TRBJ2-1, with D uncertain. The length of the CDR3 is 14 residues. Germline V CDR1 and CDR2: SGHNT, YENEEA. V gave up 5 bases and J gave up 8 bases, with 16 bases separating them. The CDR3 protein is CASSLTTSQDEQFF. CDR3 coding DNA: TGTGCCAGCAGCCTTACCACCTCCCAGGATGAGCAGTTCTTC. Based on the CDR3 plus reference TRBV11-3 and TRBJ2-1, the full variable domain is EAGVVQSPRYKIIEKKQPVAFWCNPISGHNTLYWYLQNLGQGPELLIRYENEEAVDDSQLPKDRFSAERLKGVDSTLKIQPAELGDSAVYLCASSLTTSQDEQFFGPGTRLTVL.

The chain links TRBV19 to TRBJ1-2, with 8 bases matching TRBD1. V lost 3 bases and J lost 9; bases outside the gene matches: 9. Germline V gene lookup returns CDR1 LNHDA and CDR2 SQIVND (reference sequence). The length of the CDR3 is 14 residues. CDR3 protein: CASSIGQGLGSYTF. The CDR3 DNA reads TGTGCCAGTAGTATCGGACAGGGATTGGGTAGCTACACCTTC.